This entry describes one T cell receptor (beta chain). Antigen specificity is unknown. The data were taken from a study of T cell repertoires in cytomegalovirus infection. Turning to the study itself: It was the public TCR beta signatures that indicated both CMV infection and matching HLA type.

The CDR3 has 11 residues. The V end lost 8 bases, the J end lost 15 bases, and 17 bases lay between the germline ends. The V gene's germline CDR1 is MDHEN and CDR2 SYDVKM. General study points: HLA-C-restricted CMV clonotypes gave the most frequent clonotype in two of eight donors.

TCRdb recomputed calls from the reads with MiXCR, one row per CDR3 protein. The sample contains 750,000 to 950,000 distinct CDR3 sequences, 25% to 35% of which appear only once. This TCR was recovered from a human donor in good health (CMV status not recorded). Some clones in this sample may be carry-over from other donors' samples. The specimen comprised cultured CD8+ T cells from PBMCs, sampled from culture after CMV antigen stimulation. The chain links TRBV28 to TRBJ2-1, with D possibly matching TRBD2 (6 bases). The CDR3 nucleotides are TGTGCCAGCCAAAGCCATATCGGGGGGTTCTTC. This gives the protein CASQSHIGGFF.